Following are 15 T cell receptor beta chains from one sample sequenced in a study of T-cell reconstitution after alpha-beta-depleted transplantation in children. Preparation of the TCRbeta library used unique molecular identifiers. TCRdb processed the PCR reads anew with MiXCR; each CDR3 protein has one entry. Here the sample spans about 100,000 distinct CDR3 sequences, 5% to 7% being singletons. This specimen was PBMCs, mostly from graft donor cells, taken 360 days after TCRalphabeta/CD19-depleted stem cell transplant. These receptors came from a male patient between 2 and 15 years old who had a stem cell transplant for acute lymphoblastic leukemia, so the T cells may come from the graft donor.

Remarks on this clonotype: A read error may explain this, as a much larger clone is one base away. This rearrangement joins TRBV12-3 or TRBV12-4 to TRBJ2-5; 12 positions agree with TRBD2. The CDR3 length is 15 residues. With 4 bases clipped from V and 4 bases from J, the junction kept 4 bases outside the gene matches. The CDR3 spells CASSWTSGKRETQYF. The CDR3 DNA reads TGTGCCAGCAGTTGGACTAGCGGGAAACGAGAGACCCAGTACTTC.

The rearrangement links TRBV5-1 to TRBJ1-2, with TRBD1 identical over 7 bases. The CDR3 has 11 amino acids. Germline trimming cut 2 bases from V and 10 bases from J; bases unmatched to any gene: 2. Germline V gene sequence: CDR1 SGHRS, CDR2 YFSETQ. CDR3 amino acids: CASSFRGDYTF. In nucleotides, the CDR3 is TGCGCCAGCAGCTTCAGGGGGGACTACACCTTC.

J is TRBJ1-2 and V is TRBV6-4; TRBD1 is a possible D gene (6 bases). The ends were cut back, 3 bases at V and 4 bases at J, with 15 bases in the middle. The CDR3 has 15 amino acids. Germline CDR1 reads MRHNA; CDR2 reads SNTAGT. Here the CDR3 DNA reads TGTGCCAGCAGTGAATTCCCTGGACAGTTCTATGGCTACACCTTC. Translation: CASSEFPGQFYGYTF.

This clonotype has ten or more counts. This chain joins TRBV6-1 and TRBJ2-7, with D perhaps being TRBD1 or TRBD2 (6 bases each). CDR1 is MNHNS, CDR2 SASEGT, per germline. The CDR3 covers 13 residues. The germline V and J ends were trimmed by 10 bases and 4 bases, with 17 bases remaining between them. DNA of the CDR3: TGTGCCACCAGAGGGGGGTCCTTATACGAGCAGTACTTC. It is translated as CATRGGSLYEQYF.

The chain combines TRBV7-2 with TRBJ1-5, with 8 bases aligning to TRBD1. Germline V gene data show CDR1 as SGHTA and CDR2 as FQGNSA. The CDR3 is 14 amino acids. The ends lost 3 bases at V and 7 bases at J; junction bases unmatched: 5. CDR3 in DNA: TGTGCCAGCAGCTTGACAGGGGATGAGCAGCCCCAGCATTTT. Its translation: CASSLTGDEQPQHF.

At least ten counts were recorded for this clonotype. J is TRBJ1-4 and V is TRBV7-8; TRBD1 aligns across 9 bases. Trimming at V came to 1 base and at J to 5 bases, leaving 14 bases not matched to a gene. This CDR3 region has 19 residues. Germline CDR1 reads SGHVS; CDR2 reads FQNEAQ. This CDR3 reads CASSLVRMYRGRGNEKLFF. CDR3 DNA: TGTGCCAGCAGCTTAGTACGGATGTACAGGGGGCGCGGCAATGAAAAACTGTTTTTT.

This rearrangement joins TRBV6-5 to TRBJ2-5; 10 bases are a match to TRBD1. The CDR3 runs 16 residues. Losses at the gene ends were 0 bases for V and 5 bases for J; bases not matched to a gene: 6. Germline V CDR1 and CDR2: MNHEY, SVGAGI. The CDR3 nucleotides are TGTGCCAGCAGTTACTCGAAAAGGACAGGGGGGGAGACCCAGTACTTC. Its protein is CASSYSKRTGGETQYF.

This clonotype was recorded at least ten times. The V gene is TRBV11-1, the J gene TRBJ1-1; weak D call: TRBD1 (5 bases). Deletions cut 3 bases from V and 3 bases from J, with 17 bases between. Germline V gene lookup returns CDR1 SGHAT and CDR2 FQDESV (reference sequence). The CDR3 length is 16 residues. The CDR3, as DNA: TGTGCCAGCAGCTTGAAGAGGCGGGGCGCGTACACTGAAGCTTTCTTT. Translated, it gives CASSLKRRGAYTEAFF.

The CDR3 here is CATSESGGTEAFF. CDR3 bases: TGTGCCACCAGTGAATCAGGGGGCACTGAAGCTTTCTTT. V gene TRBV24-1 combines with J gene TRBJ1-1; 7 bases line up with TRBD1. After removal of 4 bases from V and 4 bases from J, the junction contained 2 bases not matched to a gene. The CDR3 contains 13 residues. The germline gives CDR1 KGHDR, CDR2 SFDVKD.

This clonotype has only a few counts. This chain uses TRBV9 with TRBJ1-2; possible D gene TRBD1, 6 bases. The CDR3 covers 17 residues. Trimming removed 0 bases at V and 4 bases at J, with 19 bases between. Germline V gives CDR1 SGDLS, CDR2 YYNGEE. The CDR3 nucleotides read TGTGCCAGCAGCGTAGCGGAGGTCGGGGGCTCCGGCTATGGCTACACCTTC. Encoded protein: CASSVAEVGGSGYGYTF.

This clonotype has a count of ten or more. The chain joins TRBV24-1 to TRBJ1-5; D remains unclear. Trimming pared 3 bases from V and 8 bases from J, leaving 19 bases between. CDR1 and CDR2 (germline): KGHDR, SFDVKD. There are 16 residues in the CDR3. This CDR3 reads CATSDSQDGPREPQHF. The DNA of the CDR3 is TGTGCCACCAGTGATAGCCAGGACGGTCCCCGTGAGCCCCAGCATTTT.

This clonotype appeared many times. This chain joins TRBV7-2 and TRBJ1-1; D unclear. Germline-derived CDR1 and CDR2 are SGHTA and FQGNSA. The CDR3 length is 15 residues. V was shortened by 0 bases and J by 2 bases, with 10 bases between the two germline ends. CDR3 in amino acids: CASSLAFGSNTEAFF. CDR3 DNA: TGTGCCAGCAGCTTAGCGTTCGGATCTAACACTGAAGCTTTCTTT.

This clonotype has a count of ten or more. The CDR3 nucleotides read TGCAGTGCTAGAGGACAGGGAAGGGATACGCAGTATTTT. Protein product: CSARGQGRDTQYF. The rearrangement links TRBV20-1 to TRBJ2-3, with 7 bases fitting TRBD1. In germline, CDR1 is DFQATT, CDR2 SNEGSKA (reference sequence). The CDR3 runs to 13 residues. With V trimmed by 1 base and J by 6 bases, 4 bases remained unmatched.

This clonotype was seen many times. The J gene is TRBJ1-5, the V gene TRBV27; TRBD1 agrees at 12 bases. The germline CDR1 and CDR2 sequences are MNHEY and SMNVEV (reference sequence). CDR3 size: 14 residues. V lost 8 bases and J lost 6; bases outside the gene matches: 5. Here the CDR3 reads CASGDRGRGQPQHF. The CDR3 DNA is TGTGCCAGCGGGGACAGGGGGCGAGGTCAGCCCCAGCATTTT.

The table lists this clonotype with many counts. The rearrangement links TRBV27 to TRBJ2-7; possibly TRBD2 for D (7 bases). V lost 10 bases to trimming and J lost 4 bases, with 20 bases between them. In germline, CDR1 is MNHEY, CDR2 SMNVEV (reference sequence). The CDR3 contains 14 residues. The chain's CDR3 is CATAFGGGLYEQYF. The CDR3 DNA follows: TGTGCCACCGCCTTTGGGGGGGGCCTTTACGAGCAGTACTTC.